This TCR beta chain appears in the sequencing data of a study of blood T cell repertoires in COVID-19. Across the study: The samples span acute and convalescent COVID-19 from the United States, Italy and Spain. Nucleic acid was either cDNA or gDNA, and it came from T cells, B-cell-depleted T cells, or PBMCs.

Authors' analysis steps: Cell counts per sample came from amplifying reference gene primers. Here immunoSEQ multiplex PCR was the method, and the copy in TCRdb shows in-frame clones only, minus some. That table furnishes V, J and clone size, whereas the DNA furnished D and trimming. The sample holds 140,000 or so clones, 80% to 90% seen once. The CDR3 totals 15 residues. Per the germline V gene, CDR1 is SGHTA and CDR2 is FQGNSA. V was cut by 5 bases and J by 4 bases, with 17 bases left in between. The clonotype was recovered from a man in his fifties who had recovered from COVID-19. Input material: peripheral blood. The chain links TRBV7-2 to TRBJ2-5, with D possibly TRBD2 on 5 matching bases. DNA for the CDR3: TGTGCCAGCAGCCAACTAGGAGTAGGAGCAGAGACCCAGTACTTC. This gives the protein CASSQLGVGAETQYF.